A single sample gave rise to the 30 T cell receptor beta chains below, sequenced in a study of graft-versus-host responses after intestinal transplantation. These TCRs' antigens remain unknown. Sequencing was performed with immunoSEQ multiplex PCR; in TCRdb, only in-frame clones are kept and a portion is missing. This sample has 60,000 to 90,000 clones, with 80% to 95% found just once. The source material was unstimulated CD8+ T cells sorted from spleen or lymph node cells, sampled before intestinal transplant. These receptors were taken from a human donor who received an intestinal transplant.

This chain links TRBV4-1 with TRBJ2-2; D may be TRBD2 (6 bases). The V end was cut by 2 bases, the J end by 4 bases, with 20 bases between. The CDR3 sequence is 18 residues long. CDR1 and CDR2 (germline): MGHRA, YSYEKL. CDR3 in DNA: TGCGCCAGCAGCCAAAAACCCTCCGGGGGTTCTGCCACCGGGGAGCTGTTTTTT. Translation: CASSQKPSGGSATGELFF.

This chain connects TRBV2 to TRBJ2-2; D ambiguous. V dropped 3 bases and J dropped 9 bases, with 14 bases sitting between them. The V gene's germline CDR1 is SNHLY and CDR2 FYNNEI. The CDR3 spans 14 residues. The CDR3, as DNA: TGTGCCAGCAGTGATCGGTACTCCGAGCGGGAGCTGTTTTTT. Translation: CASSDRYSERELFF.

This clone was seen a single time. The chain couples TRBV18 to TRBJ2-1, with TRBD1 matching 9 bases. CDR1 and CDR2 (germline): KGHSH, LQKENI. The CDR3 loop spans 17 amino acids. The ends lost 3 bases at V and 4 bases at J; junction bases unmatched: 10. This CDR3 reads CASSPQYGTGLYNEQFF. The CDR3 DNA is TGTGCCAGCTCACCTCAATACGGGACAGGGCTATACAATGAGCAGTTCTTC. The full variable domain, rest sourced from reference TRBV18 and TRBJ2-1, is NAGVMQNPRHLVRRRGQEARLRCSPMKGHSHVYWYRQLPEEGLKFMVYLQKENIIDESGMPKERFSAEFPKEGPSILRIQQVVRGDSAAYFCASSPQYGTGLYNEQFFGPGTRLTVL.

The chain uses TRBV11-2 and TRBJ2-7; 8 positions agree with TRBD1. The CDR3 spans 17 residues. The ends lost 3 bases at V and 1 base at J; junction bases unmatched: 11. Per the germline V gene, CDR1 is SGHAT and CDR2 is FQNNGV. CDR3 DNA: TGTGCCAGCAGCTTCGCTGCGGGGACAGGCCGATCCTACGAGCAGTACTTC. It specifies CASSFAAGTGRSYEQYF.

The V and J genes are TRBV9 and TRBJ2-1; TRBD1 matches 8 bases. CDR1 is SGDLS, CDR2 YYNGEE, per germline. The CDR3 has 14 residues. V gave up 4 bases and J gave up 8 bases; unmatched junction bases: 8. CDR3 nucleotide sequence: TGTGCCAGCAGCACTCAGGGGGCTACGGATGAGCAGTTCTTC. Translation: CASSTQGATDEQFF.

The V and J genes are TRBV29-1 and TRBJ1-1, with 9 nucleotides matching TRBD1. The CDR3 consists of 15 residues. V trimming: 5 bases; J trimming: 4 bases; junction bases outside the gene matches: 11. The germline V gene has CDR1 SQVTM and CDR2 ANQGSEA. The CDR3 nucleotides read TGCAGCGTTACTCTCAGTGACAGGGGGGTCACTGAAGCTTTCTTT. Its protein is CSVTLSDRGVTEAFF.

CDR3 sequence: CATGRWGLSGNQPQHF. The CDR3 region has the DNA TGTGCCACCGGGAGATGGGGCCTCTCGGGCAATCAGCCCCAGCATTTT. The chain has TRBV19 and TRBJ1-5, with D possibly matching TRBD1 (5 bases). The CDR3 contains 16 residues. Germline V gives CDR1 LNHDA, CDR2 SQIVND (reference sequence). V lost 10 bases and J lost 2, with 21 bases in between. Full variable domain (remainder filled in from reference TRBV19 and TRBJ1-5): DGGITQSPKYLFRKEGQNVTLSCEQNLNHDAMYWYRQDPGQGLRLIYYSQIVNDFQKGDIAEGYSVSREKKESFPLTVTSAQKNPTAFYLCATGRWGLSGNQPQHFGDGTRLSIL.

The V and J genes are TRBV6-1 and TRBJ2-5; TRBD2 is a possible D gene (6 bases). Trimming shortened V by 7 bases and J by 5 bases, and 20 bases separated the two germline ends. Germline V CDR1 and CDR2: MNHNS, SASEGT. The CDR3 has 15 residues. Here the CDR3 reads CASIWSAGTEETQYF. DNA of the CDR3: TGTGCCAGCATTTGGAGCGCGGGGACTGAGGAGACCCAGTACTTC.

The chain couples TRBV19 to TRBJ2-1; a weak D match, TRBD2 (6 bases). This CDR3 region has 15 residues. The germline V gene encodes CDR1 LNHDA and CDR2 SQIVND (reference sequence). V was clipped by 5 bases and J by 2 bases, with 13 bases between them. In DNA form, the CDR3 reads TGTGCCAGTAGTCCCTGGGGGGTTACCTACAATGAGCAGTTCTTC. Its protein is CASSPWGVTYNEQFF.

The CDR3 spells CASSQKSGGAIYNEQFF. The CDR3 coding sequence is TGCGCCAGCAGCCAAAAAAGCGGGGGGGCCATTTACAATGAGCAGTTCTTC. The chain couples TRBV4-1 to TRBJ2-1, with 10 bases matching TRBD2. Germline lookup yields CDR1 MGHRA and CDR2 YSYEKL. CDR3 length: 17 amino acids. V shed 2 bases and J 4 bases; nucleotides not matched to a gene: 8.

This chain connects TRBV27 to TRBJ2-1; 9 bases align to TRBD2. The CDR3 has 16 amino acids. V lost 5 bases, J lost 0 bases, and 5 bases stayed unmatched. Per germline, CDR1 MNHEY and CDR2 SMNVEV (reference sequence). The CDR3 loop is CASSPVAGVSYNEQFF. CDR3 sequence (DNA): TGTGCCAGCAGTCCCGTAGCGGGGGTCTCCTACAATGAGCAGTTCTTC.

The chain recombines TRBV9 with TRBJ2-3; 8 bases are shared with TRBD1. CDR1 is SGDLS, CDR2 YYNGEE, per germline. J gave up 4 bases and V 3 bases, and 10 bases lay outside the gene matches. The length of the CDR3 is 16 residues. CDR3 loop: CASSGSGQGPSDTQYF. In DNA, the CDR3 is TGTGCCAGCAGCGGCTCCGGACAGGGTCCTTCAGATACGCAGTATTTT.

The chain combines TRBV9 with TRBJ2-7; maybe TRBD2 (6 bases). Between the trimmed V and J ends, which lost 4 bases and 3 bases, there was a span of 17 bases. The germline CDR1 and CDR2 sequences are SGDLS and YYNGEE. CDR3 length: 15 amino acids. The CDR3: CASSPHSRLDYEQYF. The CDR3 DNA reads TGTGCCAGCAGCCCTCACTCCCGACTAGACTACGAGCAGTACTTC.

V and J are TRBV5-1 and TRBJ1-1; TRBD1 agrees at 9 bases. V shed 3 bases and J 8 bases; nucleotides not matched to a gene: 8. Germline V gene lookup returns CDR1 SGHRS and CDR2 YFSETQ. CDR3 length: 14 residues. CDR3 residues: CASSWTGDPREAFF. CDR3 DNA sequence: TGCGCCAGCAGCTGGACAGGGGATCCTCGAGAAGCTTTCTTT. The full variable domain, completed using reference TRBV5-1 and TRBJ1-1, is KAGVTQTPRYLIKTRGQQVTLSCSPISGHRSVSWYQQTPGQGLQFLFEYFSETQRNKGNFPGRFSGRQFSNSRSEMNVSTLELGDSALYLCASSWTGDPREAFFGQGTRLTVV.

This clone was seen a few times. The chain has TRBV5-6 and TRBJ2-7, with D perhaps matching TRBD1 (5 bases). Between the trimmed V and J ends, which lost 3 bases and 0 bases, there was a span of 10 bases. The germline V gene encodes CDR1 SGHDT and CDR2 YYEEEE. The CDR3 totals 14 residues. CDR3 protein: CASSWQGSSYEQYF. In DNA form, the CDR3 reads TGTGCCAGCAGCTGGCAGGGAAGCTCCTACGAGCAGTACTTC.

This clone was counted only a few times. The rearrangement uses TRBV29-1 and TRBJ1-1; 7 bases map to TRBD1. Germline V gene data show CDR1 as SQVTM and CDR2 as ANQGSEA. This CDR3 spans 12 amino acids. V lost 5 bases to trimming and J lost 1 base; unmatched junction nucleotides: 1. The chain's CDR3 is CSVTGANTEAFF. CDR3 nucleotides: TGCAGCGTTACAGGGGCGAACACTGAAGCTTTCTTT.

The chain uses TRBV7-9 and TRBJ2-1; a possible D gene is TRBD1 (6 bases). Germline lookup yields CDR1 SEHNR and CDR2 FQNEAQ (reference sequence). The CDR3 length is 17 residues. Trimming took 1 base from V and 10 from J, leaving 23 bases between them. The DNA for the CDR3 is TGTGCCAGCAGCTTAGGGGTGCCACCACAGACAGGCGCCGAGCAGTTCTTC. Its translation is CASSLGVPPQTGAEQFF. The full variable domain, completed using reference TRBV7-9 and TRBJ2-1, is DTGVSQNPRHKITKRGQNVTFRCDPISEHNRLYWYRQTLGQGPEFLTYFQNEAQLEKSRLLSDRFSAERPKGSFSTLEIQRTEQGDSAMYLCASSLGVPPQTGAEQFFGPGTRLTVL.

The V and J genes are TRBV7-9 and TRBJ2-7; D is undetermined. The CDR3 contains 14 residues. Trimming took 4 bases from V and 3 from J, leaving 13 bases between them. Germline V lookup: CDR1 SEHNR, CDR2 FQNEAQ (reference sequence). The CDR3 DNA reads TGTGCCAGCAGCTCCGAAATACTTAACTACGAGCAGTACTTC. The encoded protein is CASSSEILNYEQYF.

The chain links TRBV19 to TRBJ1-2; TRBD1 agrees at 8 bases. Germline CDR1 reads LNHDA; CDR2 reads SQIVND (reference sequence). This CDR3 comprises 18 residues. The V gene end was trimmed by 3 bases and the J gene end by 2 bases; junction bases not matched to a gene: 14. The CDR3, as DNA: TGTGCCAGTAGTATTCGGGTTCGACAGGGGTTGGCCAACTATGGCTACACCTTC. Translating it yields CASSIRVRQGLANYGYTF.

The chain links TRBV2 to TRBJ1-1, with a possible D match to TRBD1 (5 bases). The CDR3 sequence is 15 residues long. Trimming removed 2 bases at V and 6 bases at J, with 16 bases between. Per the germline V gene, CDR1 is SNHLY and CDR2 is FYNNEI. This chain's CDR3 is CASSELGRAGAEAFF. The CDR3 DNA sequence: TGTGCCAGCAGTGAATTGGGACGAGCGGGGGCTGAAGCTTTCTTT.

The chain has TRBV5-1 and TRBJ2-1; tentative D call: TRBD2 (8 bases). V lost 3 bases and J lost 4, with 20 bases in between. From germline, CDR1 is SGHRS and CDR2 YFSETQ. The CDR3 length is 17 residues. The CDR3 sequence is CASSSLGGDSIYNEQFF. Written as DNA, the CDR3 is TGCGCCAGCAGCTCCCTCGGGGGGGACAGTATATACAATGAGCAGTTCTTC.

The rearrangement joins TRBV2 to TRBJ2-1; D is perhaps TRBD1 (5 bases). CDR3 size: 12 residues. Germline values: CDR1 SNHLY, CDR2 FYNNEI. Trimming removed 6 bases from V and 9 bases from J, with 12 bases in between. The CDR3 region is CASRSTGVEQFF. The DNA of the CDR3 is TGTGCCAGCAGATCCACAGGTGTTGAGCAGTTCTTC.

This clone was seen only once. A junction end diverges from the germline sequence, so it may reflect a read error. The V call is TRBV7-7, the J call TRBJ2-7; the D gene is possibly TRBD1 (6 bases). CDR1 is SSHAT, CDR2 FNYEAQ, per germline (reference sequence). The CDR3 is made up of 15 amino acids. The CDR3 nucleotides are TGTGCTAGCAGCGAGGGACACCTAGGTCCCTACGAGCAGTACTTC. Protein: CASSEGHLGPYEQYF.

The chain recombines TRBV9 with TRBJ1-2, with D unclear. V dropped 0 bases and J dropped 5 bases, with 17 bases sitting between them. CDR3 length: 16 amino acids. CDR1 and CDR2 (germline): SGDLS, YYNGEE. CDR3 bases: TGTGCCAGCAGCGTAGGCCCCGGCACGACTGGATATGGCTACACCTTC. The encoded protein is CASSVGPGTTGYGYTF.

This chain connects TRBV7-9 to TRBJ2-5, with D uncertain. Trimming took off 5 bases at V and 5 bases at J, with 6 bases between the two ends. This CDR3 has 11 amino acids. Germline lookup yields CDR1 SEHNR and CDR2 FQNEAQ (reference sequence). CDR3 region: CASSPRETQYF. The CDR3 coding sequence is TGTGCCAGCAGCCCGCGGGAGACCCAGTACTTC.

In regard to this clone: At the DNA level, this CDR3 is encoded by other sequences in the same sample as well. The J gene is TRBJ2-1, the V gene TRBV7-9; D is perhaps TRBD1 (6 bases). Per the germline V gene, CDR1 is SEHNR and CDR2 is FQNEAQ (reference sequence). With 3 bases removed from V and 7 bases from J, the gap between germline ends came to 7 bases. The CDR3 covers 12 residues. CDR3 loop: CASSLGANEQFF. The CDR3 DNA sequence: TGTGCCAGCAGCTTGGGGGCTAATGAGCAGTTCTTC.

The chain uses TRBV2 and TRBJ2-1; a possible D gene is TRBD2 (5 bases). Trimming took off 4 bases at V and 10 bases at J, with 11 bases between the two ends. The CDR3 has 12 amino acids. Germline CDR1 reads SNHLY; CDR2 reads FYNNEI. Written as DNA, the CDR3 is TGTGCCAGCAGTGCATGGGAGTCCGAGCAGTTCTTC. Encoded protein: CASSAWESEQFF.

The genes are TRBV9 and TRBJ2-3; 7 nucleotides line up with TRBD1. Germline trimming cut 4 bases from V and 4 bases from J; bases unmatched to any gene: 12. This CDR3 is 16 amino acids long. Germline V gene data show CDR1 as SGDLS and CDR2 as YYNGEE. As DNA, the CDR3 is TGTGCCAGCAGCCCCCACGACAGGGTTTGGGCAGATACGCAGTATTTT. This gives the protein CASSPHDRVWADTQYF.

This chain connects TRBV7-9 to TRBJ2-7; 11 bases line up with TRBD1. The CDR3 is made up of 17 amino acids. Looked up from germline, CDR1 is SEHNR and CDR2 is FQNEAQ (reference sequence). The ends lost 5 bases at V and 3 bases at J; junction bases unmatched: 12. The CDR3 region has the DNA TGTGCCAGCAGCCCTAGGGTCGTAGGGACAGGGGGCTACGAGCAGTACTTC. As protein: CASSPRVVGTGGYEQYF.

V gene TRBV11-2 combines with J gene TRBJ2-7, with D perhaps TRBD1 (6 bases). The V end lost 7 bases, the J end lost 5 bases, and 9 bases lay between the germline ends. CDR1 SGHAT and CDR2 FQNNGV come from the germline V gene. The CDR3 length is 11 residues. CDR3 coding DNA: TGTGCCAGCACCCAGGGGAACGAGCAGTACTTC. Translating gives CASTQGNEQYF. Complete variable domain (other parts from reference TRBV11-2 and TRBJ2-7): EAGVAQSPRYKIIEKRQSVAFWCNPISGHATLYWYQQILGQGPKLLIQFQNNGVVDDSQLPKDRFSAERLKGVDSTLKIQPAKLEDSAVYLCASTQGNEQYFGPGTRLTVT.